Each of the 16 T cell receptor beta chains below was sequenced from the same sample in a study of blood T cells in healthy people across ages (dated by TCRdb to between 2014 and 2016). The library was prepared using 5' RACE. Reads for this sample came from an Illumina HiSeq 2500. A second roughly 7 to 11 cycle PCR used a sample-barcoded 5' primer and a J-beta primer mix. TCRdb reprocessed the public reads (quality trimming at Q25 with fastp, clone calling with MiXCR) and kept in-frame beta chains. CDR3 protein sequences are deduplicated, and each keeps its most common genes and DNA. The sample table lists some 800,000 distinct CDR3 sequences, approximately 48% of them with a count of one. The ten most abundant clones make up approximately 20% of the sample. Input material: blood. The receptors originated from a man aged 60 to 69 in good health.

At least ten counts were recorded for this clonotype. The chain is built from TRBV5-1 and TRBJ2-1; TRBD2 matches 9 bases. There are 15 residues in the CDR3. Germline CDR1 and CDR2: SGHRS and YFSETQ. V was clipped by 5 bases and J by 4 bases; unmatched bases: 7. CDR3 nucleotide sequence: TGCGCCAGCAGACCCGGGACTAGCTCTTACAATGAGCAGTTCTTC. Amino acid sequence: CASRPGTSSYNEQFF.

Concerning this clonotype itself: The junction and the germline gene differ at one end; a read error may be behind it. The CDR3 DNA reads as TGCAGCTTTGATATAGCGGGGTTGAGCGATGAGCAGTTCTTC. The encoded protein is CSFDIAGLSDEQFF. The V gene is TRBV29-1, the J gene TRBJ2-1; 8 positions agree with TRBD2. Germline loops: CDR1 SQVTM, CDR2 ANQGSEA. The CDR3 sequence is 14 residues long.

The table lists this clonotype with a few counts. The chain employs TRBV7-6 and TRBJ2-7; the match to TRBD2 covers 7 bases. Germline values: CDR1 SGHVS, CDR2 FNYEAQ. The CDR3 length is 14 residues. The ends lost 5 bases at V and 3 bases at J; junction bases unmatched: 7. CDR3 in amino acids: CASSPWGGYYEQYF. The CDR3 region has the DNA TGTGCCAGCAGCCCATGGGGGGGGTACTACGAGCAGTACTTC. Combining the CDR3 with reference TRBV7-6 and TRBJ2-7 gives the whole variable domain GAGVSQSPRYKVTKRGQDVALRCDPISGHVSLYWYRQALGQGPEFLTYFNYEAQQDKSGLPNDRFSAERPEGSISTLTIQRTEQRDSAMYRCASSPWGGYYEQYFGPGTRLTVT.

The chain is built from TRBV20-1 and TRBJ1-2; 7 bases match TRBD1. This CDR3 contains 11 residues. After removal of 6 bases from V and 5 bases from J, the junction contained 3 bases not matched to a gene. CDR1 and CDR2 (germline): DFQATT, SNEGSKA (reference sequence). CDR3 sequence (DNA): TGCAGTGCAACGGGACAGTATGGCTACACCTTC. It is translated as CSATGQYGYTF.

This clonotype has a count of ten or more. The chain has TRBV29-1 and TRBJ2-5; 12 nucleotides agree with TRBD1. The CDR3 is 14 residues long. Germline CDR1 reads SQVTM; CDR2 reads ANQGSEA. V was clipped by 0 bases and J by 5 bases; unmatched bases: 1. The CDR3 sequence is CSVEEGTGGETQYF. DNA for the CDR3: TGCAGCGTTGAAGAAGGGACAGGGGGCGAGACCCAGTACTTC.

The chain has TRBV30 and TRBJ2-1, with a tentative D call TRBD2 (6 bases). The CDR3 has 13 amino acids. The germline CDR1 and CDR2 sequences are GTSNPN and SVGIG (reference sequence). V lost 0 bases to trimming and J lost 6 bases, with 9 bases between them. The DNA for the CDR3 is TGTGCCTGGAGTGTGGGGGGTATCAATGAGCAGTTCTTC. Protein: CAWSVGGINEQFF.

The chain recombines TRBV20-1 with TRBJ1-1, with D maybe TRBD1 (6 bases). Germline CDR1 reads DFQATT; CDR2 reads SNEGSKA (reference sequence). CDR3 length: 20 residues. Trimming stripped 4 bases from V and 11 bases from J, with 41 bases between. CDR3 in DNA: TGCAGTGCTAATTTAGTGGCTATCGGTTGTCGGGGGCGTGAAACTTTGGAGGCTTTCTTT. The encoded protein is CSANLVAIGCRGRETLEAFF.

A few counts support this clonotype. The chain joins TRBV7-9 to TRBJ2-7; D not certain. This CDR3 region has 13 residues. Germline V CDR1 and CDR2: SEHNR, FQNEAQ (reference sequence). Trimming removed 3 bases at V and 2 bases at J, with 8 bases between. Here the CDR3 reads CASSLTVTYEQYF. The DNA of the CDR3 is TGTGCCAGCAGCTTGACGGTGACCTACGAGCAGTACTTC.

Note on this clonotype: Given a much more abundant clone one base away, this may be a read error. The chain carries TRBV20-1 and TRBJ1-4; the D is unclear. Germline V CDR1 and CDR2: DFQATT, SNEGSKA (reference sequence). The CDR3 runs 11 residues. DNA of the CDR3: TGCAGTGCTGGAGATGGTGAAAAACTGTTTTTT. Its protein is CSAGDGEKLFF.

The chain links TRBV6-5 to TRBJ2-7; no clear D. The germline gives CDR1 MNHEY, CDR2 SVGAGI. This CDR3 spans 12 amino acids. Trimming left V 5 bases short and J 2 bases short, with 7 bases between. The CDR3 spells CASSPHPYEQYF. The CDR3 DNA reads TGTGCCAGCAGTCCTCACCCCTACGAGCAGTACTTC.

A word on this clonotype: Relative to the germline gene, one junction end is altered; a read error may explain this. The J gene is TRBJ2-5, the V gene TRBV6-2 or TRBV6-3; D gene unclear. The DNA end lines up better with TRBJ2-7; the J call may be wrong. This CDR3 has 17 residues. Germline lookup yields CDR1 MNHEY and CDR2 SVGEGT. CDR3 coding DNA: TGTGCCGGCAGTTCTATCGTCGTAAAGGGAACATATTACGAGCAGTACTTC. This translates into CAGSSIVVKGTYYEQYF.

The V and J genes are TRBV18 and TRBJ2-7, with no clear D. The germline V gene has CDR1 KGHSH and CDR2 LQKENI. Trimming shortened V by 1 base and J by 2 bases, and 6 bases separated the two germline ends. The CDR3 length is 13 residues. CDR3 amino acids: CASSPQTAYEQYF. The DNA of the CDR3 is TGTGCCAGCTCACCACAAACAGCCTACGAGCAGTACTTC.

The J gene is TRBJ2-7, the V gene TRBV12-3 or TRBV12-4; the D is unclear. The ends were cut back, 4 bases at V and 4 bases at J, with 14 bases in the middle. CDR3 length: 14 residues. In DNA form, the CDR3 reads TGTGCCAGCAGTTCCAACCTGGGCAGTTACGAGCAGTACTTC. This sequence encodes CASSSNLGSYEQYF.

The V gene is TRBV7-6, the J gene TRBJ1-5; D gene unclear. Trimming pared 4 bases from V and 8 bases from J, leaving 12 bases between. CDR1 and CDR2 from the germline V gene are SGHVS and FNYEAQ. CDR3 length equals 13 residues. CDR3 coding DNA: TGTGCCAGCAGCTGGGGAGATATGGAGCCCCAGCATTTT. The encoded protein is CASSWGDMEPQHF.

This rearrangement joins TRBV20-1 to TRBJ2-1; TRBD2 matches at 10 bases. V was pared by 4 bases and J by 8 bases, with 11 bases of the junction left unmatched. CDR3 size: 15 residues. Germline V lookup: CDR1 DFQATT, CDR2 SNEGSKA (reference sequence). The CDR3 loop is CSATDRSGGTDEQFF. CDR3 bases: TGCAGTGCTACCGACCGTAGCGGGGGGACCGATGAGCAGTTCTTC.

The chain carries TRBV14 and TRBJ2-1, with TRBD2 matching 8 bases. The junction had 11 bases not matched to a gene; V was cut back by 4 bases and J by 0 bases. This CDR3 comprises 18 residues. Germline assignment: CDR1 SGHDN and CDR2 FVKESK. CDR3 DNA: TGTGCCAGCAGCCCGAAAGGACTAGCCCTCCTCTCCTACAATGAGCAGTTCTTC. As protein: CASSPKGLALLSYNEQFF. The full variable domain, in which reference TRBV14 and TRBJ2-1 provide the parts outside the CDR3, is EAGVTQFPSHSVIEKGQTVTLRCDPISGHDNLYWYRRVMGKEIKFLLHFVKESKQDESGMPNNRFLAERTGGTYSTLKVQPAELEDSGVYFCASSPKGLALLSYNEQFFGPGTRLTVL.